Following are 30 T cell receptor beta chains from one sample sequenced in a study of blood T cell repertoires in COVID-19. The protocol was immunoSEQ multiplex PCR, while the TCRdb copy is restricted to in-frame clones and leaves out a portion. The table records approximately 150,000 clones, over 80% of them present only once. Sequencing was carried out using PBMCs or T cells enriched from blood (not recorded which). These receptors were taken from a man aged 55-75 years who had recovered from COVID-19.

The rearrangement joins TRBV19 to TRBJ1-2; no reliable D call. V was cut by 1 base and J by 1 base, with 10 bases left in between. This CDR3 has 15 residues. Germline-derived CDR1 and CDR2 are LNHDA and SQIVND (reference sequence). In DNA, the CDR3 is TGTGCCAGTAGTATAGCCCCTGGCGGTAACTATGGCTACACCTTC. Amino acids: CASSIAPGGNYGYTF.

The chain recombines TRBV27 with TRBJ2-7, with TRBD1 matching 8 bases. CDR3 length: 16 amino acids. The germline CDR1 and CDR2 sequences are MNHEY and SMNVEV (reference sequence). V gave up 6 bases and J gave up 1 base; unmatched junction bases: 11. The CDR3: CASSLAAGTGSYEQYF. DNA for the CDR3: TGTGCCAGCAGCCTAGCAGCAGGGACAGGTTCCTACGAGCAGTACTTC.

This clone was recorded a few times. V gene TRBV7-8 combines with J gene TRBJ2-7, with TRBD2 matching over 11 bases. This CDR3 contains 16 residues. V was clipped by 4 bases and J by 1 base; unmatched bases: 6. Germline V CDR1 and CDR2: SGHVS, FQNEAQ. The CDR3 sequence is CASSSLLAGGSYEQYF. The CDR3 nucleotides read TGTGCCAGCAGCTCACTGCTAGCGGGGGGATCCTACGAGCAGTACTTC.

The chain joins TRBV19 to TRBJ1-4, with D possibly matching TRBD1 (6 bases). Germline V CDR1 and CDR2: LNHDA, SQIVND (reference sequence). CDR3 length: 15 residues. Between the trimmed V and J ends, which lost 3 bases and 8 bases, there was a span of 16 bases. CDR3 loop: CASSIGQPVNEKLFF. DNA of the CDR3: TGTGCCAGTAGTATTGGACAGCCGGTTAACGAAAAACTGTTTTTT. The full variable domain, rest sourced from reference TRBV19 and TRBJ1-4, is DGGITQSPKYLFRKEGQNVTLSCEQNLNHDAMYWYRQDPGQGLRLIYYSQIVNDFQKGDIAEGYSVSREKKESFPLTVTSAQKNPTAFYLCASSIGQPVNEKLFFGSGTQLSVL.

The chain employs TRBV5-1 and TRBJ2-3; 8 bases fit TRBD2. The CDR3 runs to 16 residues. The V gene's germline CDR1 is SGHRS and CDR2 YFSETQ. After removal of 2 bases from V and 5 bases from J, the junction contained 10 bases not matched to a gene. The CDR3 coding sequence is TGCGCCAGCAGCTTAACGAGCGGGGGCTGGGTAGATACGCAGTATTTT. It codes for CASSLTSGGWVDTQYF.

The chain uses TRBV7-2 and TRBJ2-5, with a possible D match to TRBD2 (5 bases). This CDR3 has 13 residues. Germline values: CDR1 SGHTA, CDR2 FQGNSA. V dropped 5 bases and J dropped 2 bases, with 9 bases sitting between them. CDR3 nucleotides: TGTGCCAGCAGCGGAGGCAGACAAGAGACCCAGTACTTC. Translating gives CASSGGRQETQYF.

V usage is TRBV18 and J usage is TRBJ1-5, with D unresolved. V lost 2 bases and J lost 7, with 9 bases in between. Germline assignment: CDR1 KGHSH and CDR2 LQKENI. The CDR3 sequence is 13 residues long. CDR3 amino acids: CASSPEQLQPQHF. Written as DNA, the CDR3 is TGTGCCAGCTCACCAGAACAGCTGCAGCCCCAGCATTTT.

Ten or more counts support this clone. The chain links TRBV11-2 to TRBJ2-1; 12 bases line up with TRBD2. This CDR3 has 14 residues. CDR1 and CDR2 (germline): SGHAT, FQNNGV. J was trimmed by 8 bases and V by 5 bases; bases with no gene match: 4. CDR3: CASSVTSGGDEQFF. The CDR3 DNA sequence: TGTGCCAGCAGCGTGACTAGCGGGGGAGATGAGCAGTTCTTC. Full variable domain (rest looked up from reference TRBV11-2 and TRBJ2-1): EAGVAQSPRYKIIEKRQSVAFWCNPISGHATLYWYQQILGQGPKLLIQFQNNGVVDDSQLPKDRFSAERLKGVDSTLKIQPAKLEDSAVYLCASSVTSGGDEQFFGPGTRLTVL.

The chain carries TRBV15 and TRBJ2-5, with D possibly matching TRBD2 (5 bases). Germline CDR1 is LNHNV and CDR2 is YYDKDF (reference sequence). Between the trimmed V and J ends, which lost 0 bases and 7 bases, there was a span of 15 bases. The CDR3 runs to 15 residues. The CDR3 DNA is TGTGCCACCAGCAGAGATATAGAGGGTTTGGGGACCCAGTACTTC. Translating gives CATSRDIEGLGTQYF. Based on the CDR3 plus reference TRBV15 and TRBJ2-5, the full variable domain is DAMVIQNPRYQVTQFGKPVTLSCSQTLNHNVMYWYQQKSSQAPKLLFHYYDKDFNNEADTPDNFQSRRPNTSFCFLDIRSPGLGDTAMYLCATSRDIEGLGTQYFGPGTRLLVL.

The genes are TRBV7-6 and TRBJ2-3, with 8 bases identical to TRBD2. The V gene's germline CDR1 is SGHVS and CDR2 FNYEAQ. After removal of 3 bases from V and 10 bases from J, the junction contained 6 bases not matched to a gene. The CDR3 spans 13 residues. The CDR3 coding sequence is TGTGCCAGCAGCTTGGAGACTAGCGACCCGCAGTATTTT. This gives the protein CASSLETSDPQYF.

The rearrangement uses TRBV27 and TRBJ2-7; 7 bases map to TRBD1. Trimming at V came to 8 bases and at J to 6 bases, leaving 10 bases not matched to a gene. There are 13 residues in the CDR3. Looked up from germline, CDR1 is MNHEY and CDR2 is SMNVEV (reference sequence). This CDR3 is CASRRDSEFEQYF. CDR3 DNA sequence: TGTGCCAGCCGCCGGGACAGCGAGTTCGAGCAGTACTTC.

The chain couples TRBV27 to TRBJ2-7, with 9 nucleotides matching TRBD2. The CDR3 runs to 15 residues. Looked up from germline, CDR1 is MNHEY and CDR2 is SMNVEV (reference sequence). Trimming at V came to 2 bases and at J to 2 bases, leaving 4 bases not matched to a gene. Here the CDR3 reads CASSLPSGVPYEQYF. The CDR3 nucleotides read TGTGCCAGCAGTTTACCTAGCGGGGTGCCCTACGAGCAGTACTTC.

The chain uses TRBV7-9 and TRBJ2-7; 9 nucleotides agree with TRBD1. Germline CDR1 reads SEHNR; CDR2 reads FQNEAQ (reference sequence). V trimming: 1 base; J trimming: 0 bases; junction bases outside the gene matches: 1. The length of the CDR3 is 15 residues. Here the CDR3 reads CASSLGGQGSYEQYF. CDR3 DNA: TGTGCCAGCAGCTTAGGGGGACAGGGCTCCTACGAGCAGTACTTC.

The DNA for the CDR3 is TGTGCCAGCAGCTTTAGTACGGGAGGAACCTACAATGAGCAGTTCTTC. Translating it yields CASSFSTGGTYNEQFF. The chain has TRBV5-5 and TRBJ2-1; 7 bases are a match to TRBD2. V lost 2 bases, J lost 2 bases, and 7 bases stayed unmatched. CDR1 is SGHKS and CDR2 is YYEKEE in the germline V gene (reference sequence). CDR3 length equals 16 residues.

The chain carries TRBV24-1 and TRBJ2-3, with TRBD1 matching over 10 bases. The V and J ends lost 4 bases and 7 bases, in that order; junction bases with no gene match: 10. Germline lookup yields CDR1 KGHDR and CDR2 SFDVKD. The CDR3 is 16 amino acids. DNA for the CDR3: TGTGCCACCAGTGACCCGACAGGGGGCGAGTTTTATACGCAGTATTTT. Encoded protein: CATSDPTGGEFYTQYF.

This clone was observed once. The rearrangement links TRBV6-5 to TRBJ2-4; the match to TRBD1 covers 8 bases. The CDR3 has 14 amino acids. CDR1 is MNHEY, CDR2 SVGAGI, per germline. The J segment lost 8 bases and the V segment lost 6 bases, leaving 9 bases of the junction unmatched. CDR3: CASSLTGDGDIQYF. The CDR3 DNA is TGTGCCAGCAGCCTGACAGGGGATGGGGACATTCAGTACTTC.

This clone has a handful of counts. This chain joins TRBV10-1 and TRBJ2-1; D unclear. This CDR3 contains 11 residues. The germline gives CDR1 WNHNN, CDR2 SYGVQD (reference sequence). The CDR3 DNA follows: TGCGCAACCAAGGCGGACAATGAGCAGTTCTTC. The encoded protein is CATKADNEQFF.

This chain links TRBV2 with TRBJ1-6; D ambiguous. CDR3 length: 13 residues. Trimming cost V 7 bases and J 14 bases, with 18 bases left between them. The germline gives CDR1 SNHLY, CDR2 FYNNEI. CDR3 sequence: CASTGSPASALHF. The CDR3 bases are TGTGCCAGCACCGGGTCCCCAGCTTCGGCCCTCCACTTT.

This chain joins TRBV23-1 and TRBJ2-7; D is possibly TRBD1 (6 bases). TRBV23-1 belongs to the ORF category, with a function that is uncertain. The length of the CDR3 is 15 residues. Trimming stripped 7 bases from V and 2 bases from J, with 18 bases between. CDR3 protein: CASIARTGQTYEQYF. Here the CDR3 DNA reads TGCGCCAGCATCGCTCGAACAGGGCAAACCTACGAGCAGTACTTC.

The gene calls are TRBV2 and TRBJ1-2, with a possible D match to TRBD1 (5 bases). The CDR3 length is 13 residues. V gave up 6 bases and J gave up 4 bases, with 12 bases separating them. CDR1 is SNHLY, CDR2 FYNNEI, per germline. This CDR3 is CASSERQTYGYTF. The CDR3 DNA reads as TGTGCCAGCAGCGAACGACAGACCTATGGCTACACCTTC. Complete variable domain (other parts from reference TRBV2 and TRBJ1-2): EPEVTQTPSHQVTQMGQEVILRCVPISNHLYFYWYRQILGQKVEFLVSFYNNEISEKSEIFDDQFSVERPDGSNFTLKIRSTKLEDSAMYFCASSERQTYGYTFGSGTRLTVV.

The J gene is TRBJ2-2, the V gene TRBV28, with 9 nucleotides matching TRBD2. CDR1 MDHEN and CDR2 SYDVKM come from the germline V gene. The CDR3 is 17 residues long. J gave up 1 base and V 6 bases, and 9 bases lay outside the gene matches. The CDR3: CASRAPGLAENTGELFF. CDR3 in DNA: TGTGCCAGCAGGGCTCCGGGACTAGCAGAGAACACCGGGGAGCTGTTTTTT.

The chain carries TRBV7-8 and TRBJ2-2; D is perhaps TRBD2 (5 bases). CDR1 and CDR2 (germline): SGHVS, FQNEAQ. There are 17 residues in the CDR3. The V gene lost 5 bases and the J gene lost 1 base, with 17 bases spanning the gap. Here the CDR3 reads CASSTHPGTENTGELFF. The CDR3, as DNA: TGTGCCAGCAGCACCCACCCGGGAACAGAGAACACCGGGGAGCTGTTTTTT. Complete variable domain (other parts from reference TRBV7-8 and TRBJ2-2): GAGVSQSPRYKVAKRGQDVALRCDPISGHVSLFWYQQALGQGPEFLTYFQNEAQLDKSGLPSDRFFAERPEGSVSTLKIQRTQQEDSAVYLCASSTHPGTENTGELFFGEGSRLTVL.

The rearrangement joins TRBV4-2 to TRBJ2-3; 9 bases align to TRBD1. The junction had 3 bases not matched to a gene; V was cut back by 0 bases and J by 5 bases. CDR1 is LGHNA and CDR2 is YNFKEQ in the germline V gene. The CDR3 is 15 residues long. The CDR3 DNA is TGTGCCAGCAGCCAAGAACAGGGACAGGGAGATACGCAGTATTTT. As protein: CASSQEQGQGDTQYF.

J is TRBJ2-7 and V is TRBV7-9; perhaps TRBD1 as D (6 bases). The V end was cut by 3 bases, the J end by 5 bases, with 11 bases between. The CDR3 consists of 13 residues. CDR1 is SEHNR, CDR2 FQNEAQ, per germline (reference sequence). The CDR3 reads CASSFPGEDEQYF. CDR3 bases: TGTGCCAGCAGCTTTCCAGGGGAAGACGAGCAGTACTTC. The variable domain in full, completed from reference TRBV7-9 and TRBJ2-7, reads DTGVSQNPRHKITKRGQNVTFRCDPISEHNRLYWYRQTLGQGPEFLTYFQNEAQLEKSRLLSDRFSAERPKGSFSTLEIQRTEQGDSAMYLCASSFPGEDEQYFGPGTRLTVT.

The chain joins TRBV9 to TRBJ1-3; tentative D call: TRBD1 (6 bases). Trimming pared 0 bases from V and 9 bases from J, leaving 16 bases between. CDR3 length: 15 amino acids. Germline V CDR1 and CDR2: SGDLS, YYNGEE. The CDR3 reads CASSVGRTAVGTIYF. CDR3 in DNA: TGTGCCAGCAGCGTAGGTAGGACAGCGGTCGGCACCATATATTTT.

V is TRBV6-1 and J is TRBJ1-2; no reliable D call. With 0 bases removed from V and 6 bases from J, the gap between germline ends came to 17 bases. Germline assignment: CDR1 MNHNS and CDR2 SASEGT. The CDR3 runs 16 residues. The chain's CDR3 is CASSEAGYPGVHGYTF. The CDR3 DNA follows: TGTGCCAGCAGTGAAGCTGGGTACCCTGGAGTACATGGCTACACCTTC.

The rearrangement joins TRBV11-3 to TRBJ2-3; tentatively, D is TRBD1 (7 bases). Germline loops: CDR1 SGHNT, CDR2 YENEEA. CDR3 length: 15 residues. Trimming pared 5 bases from V and 4 bases from J, leaving 16 bases between. CDR3 protein: CASSQAGGGADTQYF. The DNA of the CDR3 is TGTGCCAGCAGCCAGGCCGGAGGGGGCGCAGATACGCAGTATTTT.

The chain joins TRBV7-9 to TRBJ2-7; D ambiguous. Germline loops: CDR1 SEHNR, CDR2 FQNEAQ (reference sequence). V lost 1 base and J 2 bases, leaving 9 bases between the germline ends. This CDR3 is 14 amino acids long. The CDR3 DNA sequence: TGTGCCAGCAGCTTAGGAAGAGCCCCCTACGAGCAGTACTTC. Amino acids: CASSLGRAPYEQYF.

The chain joins TRBV27 to TRBJ2-7; tentatively, D is TRBD2 (6 bases). Trimming stripped 5 bases from V and 2 bases from J, with 22 bases between. This CDR3 has 17 residues. Germline CDR1 reads MNHEY; CDR2 reads SMNVEV (reference sequence). CDR3 DNA: TGTGCCAGCAGTCGCGGGACTGATGCCCGTCTGGCCTACGAGCAGTACTTC. It translates to CASSRGTDARLAYEQYF.

The chain employs TRBV2 and TRBJ2-5, with a weak D call TRBD1 (5 bases). Germline lookup yields CDR1 SNHLY and CDR2 FYNNEI. This CDR3 contains 15 residues. V was clipped by 2 bases and J by 5 bases, with 15 bases between them. CDR3 loop: CASSEKGPKVETQYF. The CDR3, as DNA: TGTGCCAGCAGTGAAAAGGGGCCGAAAGTGGAGACCCAGTACTTC. Drawing the rest from reference TRBV2 and TRBJ2-5, the complete variable domain is EPEVTQTPSHQVTQMGQEVILRCVPISNHLYFYWYRQILGQKVEFLVSFYNNEISEKSEIFDDQFSVERPDGSNFTLKIRSTKLEDSAMYFCASSEKGPKVETQYFGPGTRLLVL.